This T cell receptor beta chain was retrieved from a study of CD8+ T cells in alopecia areata (dated by TCRdb to 2017 to 2018). With respect to the entire study: The treated patients, all with moderate-to-severe alopecia areata, were enrolled in an open-label pilot trial of oral tofacitinib given at 5 to 10 mg twice daily. Tofacitinib was administered for 6 to 18 months, and 6 months of follow-up off drug were then conducted to assess delayed response and recurrence. The study used high-throughput TCRbeta sequencing to examine T cell clonal expansion in alopecia areata, in both the C3H/HeJ mouse model and human patients. On the human side, TCRbeta sequencing was run on scalp tissue and on sorted CD4+ and CD8+ peripheral blood T cells from healthy controls and from alopecia areata patients with either patchy or totalis/universalis disease. Patients on tofacitinib were biopsied at baseline and after 4 and 24 weeks of treatment, and several of the patients also had a later scalp biopsy. Scalp clonality was compared across normal scalp (n=4), patchy alopecia areata scalp (n=8), and alopecia totalis/universalis scalp (n=8). RNA was obtained with the PAXgene miRNA kit for fixed scalp, the miRNeasy kit for PBMCs, and the RNeasy kit for mouse skin. Amplification of TCRbeta CDR3 regions was done by immunoSEQ multiplex PCR using 35 Vbeta forward primers and 13 Jbeta reverse primers. Here is what the overall study found, with its caveats: Unlike mouse skin, which is dominated by gammadelta T cells, normal human skin has resident alphabeta T cells that are also sequenced, and this complicates analysis of the scalp TCR repertoire. Higher clonality and more expanded CD8+ clones were observed in lesional scalp than in normal scalp, particularly in alopecia totalis/universalis, a finding suggestive of antigenic drive. Shared TCR sequences between patients were less evident than in mice, which may be partly attributable to HLA diversity in the patient population.

The CDR3 holds 13 amino acids from the cysteine to the phenylalanine. The retained sequence is limited to the CDR3, 39 bases, with the frame set at the first base. From a lookup of the germline V gene, CDR1 and CDR2 are SQVTM and ANQGSEA. From V the trimming removes 6 bases and from J it removes 3 bases, while the gene matches leave 4 bases of the junction unaccounted for. Library preparation was by the immunoSEQ multiplex PCR assay. RNA was extracted from all samples and reverse transcribed into cDNA as template for TCR sequencing. SuperScript III was used to make first-strand cDNA, primed with a 2:1 mix of oligo-dT and random hexamers. A synthetic immune receptor repertoire was used to measure amplification bias, and any remaining bias was corrected computationally. Regarding the original processing steps: Raw reads were preprocessed to remove errors, and CDR3 was defined according to IMGT conventions as the region from the conserved cysteine to phenylalanine. Clonality was calculated as 1 minus Shannon entropy normalized by log2 of the number of productive unique TCRs. Whether scalp clones were CD4 or CD8 was inferred by matching scalp TCRbeta sequences against CD4 and CD8 repertoires sorted from blood. In TCRdb, the immuneACCESS table is reduced to in-frame sequences with V and J assigned. These tables do not hold every clone; where another copy was compared, an unresolved V gene accounts for under half, and the others remain unexplained. V and J calls and clone size come straight from that table; D and trimming were deduced from the DNA. The table for this sample lists 75,000 to 100,000 clones; roughly 42% of them were counted only once. Roughly 0.83% of the sample is taken by the ten largest.

Lesional scalp punch biopsies and peripheral blood were collected from alopecia areata patients. PBMCs were isolated by density centrifugation and stained for CD3, CD4 and CD8, after which CD4+ and CD8+ T cells were sorted on a FACSAria. As for this clone: Its recognized antigen is unknown. No much larger clone is present one base from it, and per-base qualities are unavailable.

Recombination connected TRBV29-1 to TRBJ1-5; 8 central nucleotides agree with TRBD1. Sequenced sample: CD4+ T cells sorted from blood. The receptor was derived from a human donor with alopecia areata. DNA sequence: TGCAGCGTCTTGGGACAGGCCAATCAGCCCCAGCATTTT. This yields the protein CSVLGQANQPQHF.